One and the same sample provided the 3 T cell receptor beta chains below, sequenced in a study of shared clonotypes between healthy human individuals. Sequenced by immunoSEQ multiplex PCR; TCRdb stores in-frame clones only, minus some. The table records 650,000 to 750,000 clones, less than 80% of them present only once. Sequencing input: memory CD4+ T cells sorted from blood. Subset meaning: CD45RA-negative fraction. The receptor set was obtained from a woman in her twenties or thirties in good health.

This clone occurred once. The chain links TRBV7-9 to TRBJ2-7, with 9 bases fitting TRBD1. CDR1 SEHNR and CDR2 FQNEAQ come from the germline V gene (reference sequence). The CDR3 is made up of 13 amino acids. J was trimmed by 3 bases and V by 5 bases; bases with no gene match: 2. CDR3 sequence (DNA): TGTGCCAGCAGCCGGGGACAGGGCTACGAGCAGTACTTC. Translating gives CASSRGQGYEQYF.

By sample share, this clone is medium-sized (0.01 to 0.1%). The J gene is TRBJ2-7, the V gene TRBV30; 10 nucleotides align to TRBD1. The CDR3 is made up of 16 amino acids. The trim removed 3 bases at V and 0 bases at J, leaving 8 bases unmatched. CDR1 and CDR2 (germline): GTSNPN, SVGIG (reference sequence). CDR3 coding DNA: TGTGCCTGGAGGGGCCTCGGACAGGGGGACTCCTACGAGCAGTACTTC. Translating it yields CAWRGLGQGDSYEQYF. Full variable domain (outside the CDR3, taken from reference TRBV30 and TRBJ2-7): SQTIHQWPATLVQPVGSPLSLECTVEGTSNPNLYWYRQAAGRGLQLLFYSVGIGQISSEVPQNLSASRPQDRQFILSSKKLLLSDSGFYLCAWRGLGQGDSYEQYFGPGTRLTVT.

The genes are TRBV6-5 and TRBJ2-7; no clear D gene. The germline V and J ends were trimmed by 7 bases and 3 bases, with 19 bases remaining between them. CDR1 and CDR2 (germline): MNHEY, SVGAGI. The CDR3 totals 15 residues. DNA for the CDR3: TGTGCCAGCAATCTTTCCCGCAGGAGATTCTACGAGCAGTACTTC. Its protein is CASNLSRRRFYEQYF.